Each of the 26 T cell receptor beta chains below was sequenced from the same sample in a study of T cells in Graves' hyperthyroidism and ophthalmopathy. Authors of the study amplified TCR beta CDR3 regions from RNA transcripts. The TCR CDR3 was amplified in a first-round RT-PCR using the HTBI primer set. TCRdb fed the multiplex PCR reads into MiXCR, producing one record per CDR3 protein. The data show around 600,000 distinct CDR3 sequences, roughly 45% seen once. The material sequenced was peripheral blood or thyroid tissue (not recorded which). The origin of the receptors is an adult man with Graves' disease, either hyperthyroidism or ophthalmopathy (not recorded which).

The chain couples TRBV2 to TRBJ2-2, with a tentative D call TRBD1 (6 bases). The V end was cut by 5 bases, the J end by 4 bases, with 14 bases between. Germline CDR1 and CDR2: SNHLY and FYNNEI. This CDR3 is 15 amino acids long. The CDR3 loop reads CASSFARRGTGELFF. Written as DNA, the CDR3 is TGTGCCAGCAGTTTTGCTCGCAGGGGCACCGGGGAGCTGTTTTTT. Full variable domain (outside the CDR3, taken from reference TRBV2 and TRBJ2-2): EPEVTQTPSHQVTQMGQEVILRCVPISNHLYFYWYRQILGQKVEFLVSFYNNEISEKSEIFDDQFSVERPDGSNFTLKIRSTKLEDSAMYFCASSFARRGTGELFFGEGSRLTVL.

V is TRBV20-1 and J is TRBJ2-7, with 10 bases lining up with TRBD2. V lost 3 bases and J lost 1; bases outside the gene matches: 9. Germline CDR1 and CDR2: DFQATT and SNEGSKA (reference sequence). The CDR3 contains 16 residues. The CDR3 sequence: CSASGSSGSSSYEQYF. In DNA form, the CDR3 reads TGCAGTGCTAGTGGGTCTAGCGGGAGTTCATCCTACGAGCAGTACTTC.

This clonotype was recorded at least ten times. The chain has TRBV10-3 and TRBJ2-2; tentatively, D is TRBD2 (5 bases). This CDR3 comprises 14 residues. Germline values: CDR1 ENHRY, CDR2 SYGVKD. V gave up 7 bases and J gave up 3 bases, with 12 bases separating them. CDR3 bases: TGTGCCATCACAAGCGGAGAGCACACCGGGGAGCTGTTTTTT. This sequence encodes CAITSGEHTGELFF.

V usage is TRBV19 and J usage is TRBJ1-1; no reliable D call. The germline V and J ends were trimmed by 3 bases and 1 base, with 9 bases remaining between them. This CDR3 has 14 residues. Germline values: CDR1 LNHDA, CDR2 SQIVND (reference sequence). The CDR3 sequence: CASSIGQSNTEAFF. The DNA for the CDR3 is TGTGCCAGTAGTATCGGCCAGTCGAACACTGAAGCTTTCTTT.

In DNA form, the CDR3 reads TGTGCCAGCAGCGCAGTCCGAGGGGATTTATCTAATTCACCCCTCCACTTT. Amino acids: CASSAVRGDLSNSPLHF. The V gene is TRBV9, the J gene TRBJ1-6, with D possibly TRBD1 on 5 matching bases. This CDR3 contains 17 residues. V lost 3 bases, J lost 6 bases, and 19 bases lay in between. Germline V gives CDR1 SGDLS, CDR2 YYNGEE.

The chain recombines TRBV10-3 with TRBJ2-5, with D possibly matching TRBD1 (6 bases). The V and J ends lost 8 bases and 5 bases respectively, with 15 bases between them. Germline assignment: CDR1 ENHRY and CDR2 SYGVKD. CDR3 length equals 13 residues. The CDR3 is CAIGVGRGETQYF. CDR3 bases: TGTGCCATCGGTGTGGGCAGGGGCGAGACCCAGTACTTC.

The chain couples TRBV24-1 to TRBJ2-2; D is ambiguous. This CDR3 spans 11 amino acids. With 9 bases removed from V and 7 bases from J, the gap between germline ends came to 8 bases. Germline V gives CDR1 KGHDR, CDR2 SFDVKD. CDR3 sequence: CATCWIGELFF. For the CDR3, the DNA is TGTGCCACCTGCTGGATCGGGGAGCTGTTTTTT.

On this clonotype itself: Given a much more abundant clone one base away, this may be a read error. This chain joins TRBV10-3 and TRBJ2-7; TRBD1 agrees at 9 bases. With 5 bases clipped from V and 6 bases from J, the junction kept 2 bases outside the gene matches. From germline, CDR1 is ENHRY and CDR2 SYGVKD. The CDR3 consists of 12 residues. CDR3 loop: CAISRQGGEQYF. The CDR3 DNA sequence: TGTGCCATCAGTCGACAGGGGGGCGAGCAGTACTTC.

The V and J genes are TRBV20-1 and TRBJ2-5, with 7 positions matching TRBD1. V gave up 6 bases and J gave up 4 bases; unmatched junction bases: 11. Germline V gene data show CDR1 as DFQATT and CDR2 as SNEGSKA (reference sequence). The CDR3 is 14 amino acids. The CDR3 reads CSAERPTGSETQYF. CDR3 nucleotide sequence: TGCAGTGCAGAGAGACCGACAGGGTCAGAGACCCAGTACTTC.

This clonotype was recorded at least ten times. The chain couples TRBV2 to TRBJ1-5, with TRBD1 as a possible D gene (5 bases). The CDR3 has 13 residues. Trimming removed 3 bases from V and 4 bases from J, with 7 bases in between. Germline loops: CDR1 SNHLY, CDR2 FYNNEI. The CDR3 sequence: CASSDRGNQPQHF. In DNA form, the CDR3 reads TGTGCCAGCAGTGATCGGGGGAATCAGCCCCAGCATTTT.

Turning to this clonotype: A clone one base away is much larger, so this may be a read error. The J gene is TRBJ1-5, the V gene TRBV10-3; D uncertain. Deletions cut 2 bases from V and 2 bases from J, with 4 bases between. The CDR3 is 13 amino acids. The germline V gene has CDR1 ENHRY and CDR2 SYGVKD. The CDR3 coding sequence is TGTGCCATCAGTGAGCGGCGCAATCAGCCCCAGCATTTT. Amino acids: CAISERRNQPQHF.

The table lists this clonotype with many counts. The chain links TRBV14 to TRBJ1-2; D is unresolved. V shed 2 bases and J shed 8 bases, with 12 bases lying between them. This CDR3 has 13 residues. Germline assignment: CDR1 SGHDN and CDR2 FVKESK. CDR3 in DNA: TGTGCCAGCAGCCAACCGGGTGGCGGGGGCTACACCTTC. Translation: CASSQPGGGGYTF.

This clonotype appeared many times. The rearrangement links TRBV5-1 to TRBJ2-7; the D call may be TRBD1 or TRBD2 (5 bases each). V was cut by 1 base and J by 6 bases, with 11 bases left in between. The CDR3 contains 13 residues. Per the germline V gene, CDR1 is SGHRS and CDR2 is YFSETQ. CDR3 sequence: CASSLTRDGEQYF. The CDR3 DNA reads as TGCGCCAGCAGCTTGACCAGGGACGGCGAGCAGTACTTC.

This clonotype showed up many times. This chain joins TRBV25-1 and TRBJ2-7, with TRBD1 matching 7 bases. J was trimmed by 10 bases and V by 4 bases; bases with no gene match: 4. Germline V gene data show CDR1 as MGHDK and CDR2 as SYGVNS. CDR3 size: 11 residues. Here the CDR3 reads CASSGGGSQYF. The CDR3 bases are TGTGCCAGCAGTGGAGGGGGCAGTCAGTACTTC.

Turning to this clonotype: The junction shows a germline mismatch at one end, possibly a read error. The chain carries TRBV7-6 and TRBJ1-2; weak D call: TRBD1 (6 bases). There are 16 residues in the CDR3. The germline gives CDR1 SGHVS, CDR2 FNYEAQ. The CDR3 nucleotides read TGCGCCAGCAGCCAACCTGGGACACTGAAAAACTATGGCTACACCTTC. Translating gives CASSQPGTLKNYGYTF.

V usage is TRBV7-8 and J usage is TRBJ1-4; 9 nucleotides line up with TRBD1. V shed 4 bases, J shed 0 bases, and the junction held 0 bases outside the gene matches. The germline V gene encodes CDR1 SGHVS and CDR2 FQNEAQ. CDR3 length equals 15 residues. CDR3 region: CASSWTGATNEKLFF. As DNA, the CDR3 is TGTGCCAGCAGCTGGACAGGGGCAACTAATGAAAAACTGTTTTTT. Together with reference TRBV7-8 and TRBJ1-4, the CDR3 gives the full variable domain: GAGVSQSPRYKVAKRGQDVALRCDPISGHVSLFWYQQALGQGPEFLTYFQNEAQLDKSGLPSDRFFAERPEGSVSTLKIQRTQQEDSAVYLCASSWTGATNEKLFFGSGTQLSVL.

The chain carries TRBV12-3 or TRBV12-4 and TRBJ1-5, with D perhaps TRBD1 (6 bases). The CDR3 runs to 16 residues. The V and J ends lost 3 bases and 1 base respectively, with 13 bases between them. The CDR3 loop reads CASSFAGAHSNQPQHF. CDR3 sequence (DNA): TGTGCCAGCAGTTTCGCGGGGGCCCACAGCAATCAGCCCCAGCATTTT.

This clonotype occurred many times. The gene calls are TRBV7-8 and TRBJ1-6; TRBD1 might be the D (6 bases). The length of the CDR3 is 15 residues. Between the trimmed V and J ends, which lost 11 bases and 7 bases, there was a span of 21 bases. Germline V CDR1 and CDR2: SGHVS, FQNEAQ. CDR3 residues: CAWDLLQGGNSPLHF. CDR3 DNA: TGTGCCTGGGATCTGCTACAGGGTGGGAATTCACCCCTCCACTTT.

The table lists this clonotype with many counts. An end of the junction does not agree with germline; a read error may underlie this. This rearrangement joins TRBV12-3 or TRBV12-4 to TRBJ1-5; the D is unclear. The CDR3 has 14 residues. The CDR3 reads CASSLAGSGQPQHF. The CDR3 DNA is TGTGCCAGCAGCTTAGCGGGGTCTGGCCAGCCCCAGCATTTT.

In DNA form, the CDR3 reads TGTGCCAGCAGCCACACAACCTCCGTAGCGGGAGGGGCTTGGTACGAGCAGTACTTC. Protein product: CASSHTTSVAGGAWYEQYF. V gene TRBV7-9 combines with J gene TRBJ2-7; the match to TRBD2 covers 11 bases. Germline-derived CDR1 and CDR2 are SEHNR and FQNEAQ (reference sequence). This CDR3 region has 19 residues. Germline trimming cut 5 bases from V and 4 bases from J; bases unmatched to any gene: 19.

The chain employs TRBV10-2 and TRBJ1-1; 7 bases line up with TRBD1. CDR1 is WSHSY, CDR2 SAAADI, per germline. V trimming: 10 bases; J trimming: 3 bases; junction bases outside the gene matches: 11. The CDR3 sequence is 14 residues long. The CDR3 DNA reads TGCGCCACCCAACAGGGGATGGCGGACACTGAAGCTTTCTTT. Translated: CATQQGMADTEAFF.

The CDR3 coding sequence is TGCGCCAGCAGCTTGGGACAATCGGAAAACACCATATATTTT. Residues: CASSLGQSENTIYF. This sequence joins TRBV5-1 and TRBJ1-3; no definite D call. Trimming cost V 0 bases and J 6 bases, with 10 bases left between them. Germline V lookup: CDR1 SGHRS, CDR2 YFSETQ. The CDR3 is made up of 14 amino acids.

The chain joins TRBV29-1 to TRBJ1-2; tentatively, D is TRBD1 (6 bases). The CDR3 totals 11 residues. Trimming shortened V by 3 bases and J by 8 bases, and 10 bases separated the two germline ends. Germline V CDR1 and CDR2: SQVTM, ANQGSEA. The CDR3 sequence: CSVDTGSGYTF. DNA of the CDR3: TGCAGCGTTGATACAGGGTCCGGCTACACCTTC.

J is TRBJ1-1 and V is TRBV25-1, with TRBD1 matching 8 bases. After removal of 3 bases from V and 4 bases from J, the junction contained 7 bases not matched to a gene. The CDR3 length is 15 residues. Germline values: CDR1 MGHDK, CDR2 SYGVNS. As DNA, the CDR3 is TGTGCCAGCAGTGACCCACAGGGGGAAGGCACTGAAGCTTTCTTT. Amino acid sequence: CASSDPQGEGTEAFF.

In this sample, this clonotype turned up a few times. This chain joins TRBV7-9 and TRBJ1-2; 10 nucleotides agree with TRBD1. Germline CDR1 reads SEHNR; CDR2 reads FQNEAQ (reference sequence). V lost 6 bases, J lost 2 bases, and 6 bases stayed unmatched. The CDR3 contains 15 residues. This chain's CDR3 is CASSYPGQGNYGYTF. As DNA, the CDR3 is TGTGCCAGCAGTTACCCGGGACAGGGGAACTATGGCTACACCTTC.

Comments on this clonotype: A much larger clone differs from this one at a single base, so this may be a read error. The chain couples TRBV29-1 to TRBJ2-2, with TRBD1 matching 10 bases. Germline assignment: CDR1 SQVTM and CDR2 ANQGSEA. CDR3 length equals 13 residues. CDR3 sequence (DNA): TGCAGCGTTACCGGGACAGGGGCCGGGAAGCTGTTTTTT. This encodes CSVTGTGAGKLFF.